A single sample gave rise to the 18 T cell receptor beta chains below, sequenced in a study of neoadjuvant anti-PD-1 for oral cavity cancer. Profiled with immunoSEQ multiplex PCR; TCRdb holds only in-frame clones, not every one. Among roughly 7,200 clones listed, 54% were seen once. This specimen consisted of tumor tissue, obtained before nivolumab (anti-PD-1) treatment. The receptors originated from a person aged 40-85 years with oral cavity squamous cell carcinoma.

This clone was seen a handful of times. V and J are TRBV5-1 and TRBJ1-2, with D hard to call. The ends were cut back, 0 bases at V and 5 bases at J, with 11 bases in the middle. Germline values: CDR1 SGHRS, CDR2 YFSETQ. CDR3 length: 14 amino acids. CDR3 in DNA: TGCGCCAGCAGCTTGGAACAGCTTCCATATGGCTACACCTTC. This encodes CASSLEQLPYGYTF.

The V gene is TRBV9, the J gene TRBJ2-7, with TRBD2 identical over 7 bases. V lost 4 bases and J lost 1; bases outside the gene matches: 8. CDR3 size: 15 residues. Germline V gene sequence: CDR1 SGDLS, CDR2 YYNGEE. The CDR3 region has the DNA TGTGCCAGCAGCTTAGGGACTACCATTTCCTACGAGCAGTACTTC. It specifies CASSLGTTISYEQYF.

V usage is TRBV7-4 and J usage is TRBJ2-1; the D is unclear. CDR3 length equals 14 residues. V was trimmed by 0 bases and J by 9 bases, leaving 12 bases between them. In germline, CDR1 is SGHVT, CDR2 SQSDAQ. The CDR3 region is CASSLARISLEQFF. The CDR3 nucleotides read TGTGCCAGCAGCTTAGCCCGGATCTCACTTGAGCAGTTCTTC.

J is TRBJ1-2 and V is TRBV6-4, with D perhaps matching TRBD1 (6 bases). CDR3 size: 14 residues. With 2 bases removed from V and 8 bases from J, the gap between germline ends came to 15 bases. Germline V gene sequence: CDR1 MRHNA, CDR2 SNTAGT. CDR3 in DNA: TGTGCCAGCAGTGACGGGGCAGGGGTGATCGGCTACACCTTC. The encoded protein is CASSDGAGVIGYTF.

The chain combines TRBV11-2 with TRBJ1-1; 8 bases match TRBD1. The CDR3 is 17 amino acids. The germline gives CDR1 SGHAT, CDR2 FQNNGV. Unmatched junction bases numbered 11, after V lost 3 bases and J lost 2 bases. The CDR3 region has the DNA TGTGCCAGCAGCTTGGGATTAGGACAGGGAAGAAACACTGAAGCTTTCTTT. Translated: CASSLGLGQGRNTEAFF.

This clone showed up just once. The CDR3 region is CASSRAGQQTISPLHF. The CDR3 nucleotides read TGTGCCAGCAGCCGCGCGGGACAGCAAACGATCTCACCCCTCCACTTT. This rearrangement joins TRBV14 to TRBJ1-6, with 7 bases matching TRBD1. V lost 4 bases and J lost 10; bases outside the gene matches: 13. CDR1 is SGHDN and CDR2 is FVKESK in the germline V gene. This CDR3 contains 16 residues.

This clone was counted only a few times. This chain uses TRBV5-1 with TRBJ1-2, with D tentatively TRBD1 (5 bases). The CDR3 spans 15 residues. Germline assignment: CDR1 SGHRS and CDR2 YFSETQ. Trimming removed 2 bases at V and 3 bases at J, with 14 bases between. CDR3 residues: CASSFDSPGDYGYTF. DNA for the CDR3: TGCGCCAGCAGCTTTGACAGCCCGGGTGACTATGGCTACACCTTC.

The chain recombines TRBV5-1 with TRBJ2-5; 9 bases map to TRBD2. CDR1 and CDR2 (germline): SGHRS, YFSETQ. The junction had 17 bases not matched to a gene; V was cut back by 3 bases and J by 5 bases. The CDR3 runs 18 residues. CDR3 DNA sequence: TGCGCCAGCAGCTCCAGGTCCGGGACTAGCCTTATAAGGGAGACCCAGTACTTC. Residues: CASSSRSGTSLIRETQYF.

This clone was seen a few times. This chain joins TRBV2 and TRBJ2-1, with 14 bases fitting TRBD2. The germline gives CDR1 SNHLY, CDR2 FYNNEI. The ends lost 6 bases at V and 1 base at J; junction bases unmatched: 11. The CDR3 length is 19 residues. CDR3 sequence: CASRGTSGSSLPSYNEQFF. Written as DNA, the CDR3 is TGTGCCAGCAGGGGGACTAGCGGGAGTTCATTACCGTCCTACAATGAGCAGTTCTTC.

This clone was seen a handful of times. The chain recombines TRBV27 with TRBJ2-5; D is perhaps TRBD2 (5 bases). The V end was cut by 8 bases, the J end by 4 bases, with 20 bases between. The germline V gene encodes CDR1 MNHEY and CDR2 SMNVEV (reference sequence). The CDR3 totals 15 residues. The CDR3 region has the DNA TGTGCCAGCCCTAGGAGGCGTTCAGGATCAGAGACCCAGTACTTC. It is translated as CASPRRRSGSETQYF.

The genes are TRBV5-6 and TRBJ2-5, with a weak D call TRBD2 (5 bases). CDR3 length: 13 amino acids. Germline V gene lookup returns CDR1 SGHDT and CDR2 YYEEEE. Trimming left V 0 bases short and J 7 bases short, with 10 bases between. The CDR3, as DNA: TGTGCCAGCAGCTTGGCCCGGGGTGGGACCCAGTACTTC. Its translation: CASSLARGGTQYF.

CDR3: CASSIPGRYGYTF. The CDR3 DNA is TGTGCCAGTAGTATCCCGGGACGTTATGGCTACACCTTC. This chain joins TRBV19 and TRBJ1-2; perhaps TRBD1 as D (5 bases). Germline CDR1 LNHDA, CDR2 SQIVND (reference sequence). This CDR3 comprises 13 residues. V was clipped by 3 bases and J by 5 bases, with 10 bases between them.

This clone was seen a few times. The V gene is TRBV10-1, the J gene TRBJ2-1; TRBD2 aligns across 13 bases. There are 20 residues in the CDR3. The J segment lost 0 bases and the V segment lost 4 bases, leaving 12 bases of the junction unmatched. Germline assignment: CDR1 WNHNN and CDR2 SYGVQD (reference sequence). The CDR3 is CASSALPGLAGQSSYNEQFF. In DNA, the CDR3 is TGCGCCAGCAGTGCCCTACCGGGACTAGCGGGGCAGAGCTCCTACAATGAGCAGTTCTTC.

This clone was seen only a few times. The V and J genes are TRBV19 and TRBJ1-5; 8 bases line up with TRBD1. CDR3 size: 14 residues. V was clipped by 6 bases and J by 7 bases; unmatched bases: 8. The germline V gene encodes CDR1 LNHDA and CDR2 SQIVND (reference sequence). CDR3 in DNA: TGTGCCAGTAGCCCCCCAGGGGGCAGGCAGCCCCAGCATTTT. Amino acids: CASSPPGGRQPQHF.

The chain uses TRBV6-5 and TRBJ1-2; D is uncertain. CDR1 MNHEY and CDR2 SVGAGI come from the germline V gene. There are 11 residues in the CDR3. V was shortened by 5 bases and J by 7 bases, with 8 bases between the two germline ends. Here the CDR3 DNA reads TGTGCCAGCAGTGTGGCTGGTGGCTACACCTTC. It specifies CASSVAGGYTF.

This chain connects TRBV12-2 to TRBJ1-5. TRBV12-2 is an annotated pseudogene. There are 13 residues in the CDR3. Written as DNA, the CDR3 is TGTGCAAGTCGCTTAGAGGTCAATCAGCCCCAGCATTTT. Its translation is CASRLEVNQPQHF.

The rearrangement links TRBV19 to TRBJ2-1, with 7 bases lining up with TRBD2. From germline, CDR1 is LNHDA and CDR2 SQIVND (reference sequence). The CDR3 extends over 17 amino acids. V was clipped by 6 bases and J by 9 bases; unmatched bases: 20. CDR3 in DNA: TGTGCCAGTAGATCATGGGCCAACCGAAACTCGGGAGGTGAGCAGTTCTTC. The encoded protein is CASRSWANRNSGGEQFF.

The rearrangement joins TRBV10-1 to TRBJ2-2, with TRBD2 as a possible D gene (5 bases). Trimming left V 7 bases short and J 5 bases short, with 8 bases between. CDR3 length: 12 residues. Germline V gene lookup returns CDR1 WNHNN and CDR2 SYGVQD (reference sequence). CDR3 bases: TGCGCCAGCATGAGGGAAACCGGGGAGCTGTTTTTT. As protein: CASMRETGELFF.